The 23 T cell receptor beta chains reported below all come from one sample, sequenced in a study of control samples from healthy donors and cancer patients. Data came from immunoSEQ multiplex PCR; TCRdb stores just in-frame clones and leaves some out. The data hold 65,000 to 95,000 clones, with about 89% observed a single time. The sequenced sample was blood. The receptors here all came from a man aged 50 or older in good health.

Only one count was recorded for this clone. The rearrangement uses TRBV7-2 and TRBJ2-5, with 11 bases that match TRBD1. With V trimmed by 5 bases and J by 1 base, 6 bases remained unmatched. The CDR3 is made up of 16 amino acids. Germline lookup yields CDR1 SGHTA and CDR2 FQGNSA. CDR3 DNA sequence: TGTGCCAGCAGCCGCGCCGGGACAGGGGGCCAAGAGACCCAGTACTTC. Amino acids: CASSRAGTGGQETQYF.

The rearrangement joins TRBV27 to TRBJ1-2; the D gene is possibly TRBD1 (5 bases). CDR1 MNHEY and CDR2 SMNVEV come from the germline V gene (reference sequence). Trimming took 4 bases from V and 7 from J, leaving 13 bases between them. The CDR3 is 13 residues long. CDR3 sequence: CASSSRVLGGYTF. In nucleotides, the CDR3 is TGTGCCAGCAGTTCCAGGGTTTTAGGTGGCTACACCTTC.

This clone is a singleton in its sample. The chain joins TRBV3-1 (or the pseudogene TRBV3-2) to TRBJ2-1; the D is unclear. CDR1 is LGHDT, CDR2 YNNKEL, per germline (reference sequence). This CDR3 comprises 17 residues. The V end lost 0 bases, the J end lost 6 bases, and 18 bases lay between the germline ends. The CDR3 loop reads CASSQDRGVVRANEQFF. The CDR3, as DNA: TGTGCCAGCAGCCAAGATCGCGGTGTGGTAAGGGCCAATGAGCAGTTCTTC.

This sequence joins TRBV6-5 and TRBJ1-1; D unclear. Trimming removed 10 bases at V and 7 bases at J, with 16 bases between. This CDR3 region has 12 residues. Germline loops: CDR1 MNHEY, CDR2 SVGAGI. The DNA for the CDR3 is TGTGCCACTCATGGGTCAGCCGTTGAAGCTTTCTTT. It specifies CATHGSAVEAFF.

This clone turned up a few times. The rearrangement joins TRBV4-3 to TRBJ1-1; TRBD1 is a possible D gene (5 bases). V was clipped by 2 bases and J by 7 bases, with 14 bases between them. Germline V CDR1 and CDR2: LGHNA, YSLEER. CDR3 size: 14 residues. The CDR3 DNA reads as TGCGCCAGCAGCCAAAGGGACGGCTTTTATGAAGCTTTCTTT. Translating it yields CASSQRDGFYEAFF.

This chain joins TRBV21-1 and TRBJ2-1; the DNA was not compared with TRBD2, the D call given in the table. TRBV21-1 is a pseudogene locus. The CDR3 spans 16 residues. The CDR3 loop is CASSKREEPPVNEQFF. CDR3 bases: TGTGCCAGCAGCAAAAGGGAGGAGCCCCCCGTCAATGAGCAGTTCTTC.

The chain links TRBV7-2 to TRBJ2-7; D remains unclear. With 4 bases removed from V and 3 bases from J, the gap between germline ends came to 4 bases. The CDR3 spans 11 residues. The V gene's germline CDR1 is SGHTA and CDR2 FQGNSA. The CDR3 sequence: CASSSYYEQYF. In DNA, the CDR3 is TGTGCCAGCAGCTCCTACTACGAGCAGTACTTC.

CDR3 in DNA: TGTGCCAGCAGTCCACTACCGACAGGGGGTCAGCCCCAGCATTTT. Its protein product is CASSPLPTGGQPQHF. The chain combines TRBV28 with TRBJ1-5, with TRBD1 matching 9 bases. This CDR3 contains 15 residues. V dropped 5 bases and J dropped 6; count of bases not matched to a gene: 8. Germline V gene lookup returns CDR1 MDHEN and CDR2 SYDVKM.

The J gene is TRBJ1-5, the V gene TRBV4-2; a possible D gene is TRBD1 (6 bases). Germline V gene lookup returns CDR1 LGHNA and CDR2 YNFKEQ. V lost 1 base and J 9 bases, leaving 19 bases between the germline ends. This CDR3 has 16 amino acids. CDR3 region: CASSQAVTGPYSPQHF. For the CDR3, the DNA is TGTGCCAGCAGCCAAGCCGTTACAGGGCCCTATTCGCCCCAGCATTTT.

This clone was counted between two and nine times. The rearrangement links TRBV7-2 to TRBJ2-5; D ambiguous. Germline loops: CDR1 SGHTA, CDR2 FQGNSA. The length of the CDR3 is 15 residues. Trimming removed 0 bases from V and 2 bases from J, with 10 bases in between. CDR3 DNA sequence: TGTGCCAGCAGCTTAGCAGGGTACGCACAAGAGACCCAGTACTTC. Its protein is CASSLAGYAQETQYF. Full variable domain (missing parts from reference TRBV7-2 and TRBJ2-5): GAGVSQSPSNKVTEKGKDVELRCDPISGHTALYWYRQSLGQGLEFLIYFQGNSAPDKSGLPSDRFSAERTGGSVSTLTIQRTQQEDSAVYLCASSLAGYAQETQYFGPGTRLLVL.

This chain links TRBV7-9 with TRBJ1-1; perhaps TRBD1 as D (6 bases). This CDR3 comprises 15 residues. Germline assignment: CDR1 SEHNR and CDR2 FQNEAQ (reference sequence). V dropped 3 bases and J dropped 1 base, with 12 bases sitting between them. Here the CDR3 DNA reads TGTGCCAGCAGCTTTCTAGGGGGTGGGAACACTGAAGCTTTCTTT. This translates into CASSFLGGGNTEAFF.

CDR3 residues: CASSQDAQSYEQYF. CDR3 sequence (DNA): TGCGCCAGCAGCCAAGATGCACAGAGCTACGAGCAGTACTTC. The chain carries TRBV4-1 and TRBJ2-7; no definite D call. The CDR3 is made up of 14 amino acids. V lost 0 bases, J lost 3 bases, and 9 bases lay in between. CDR1 is MGHRA, CDR2 YSYEKL, per germline.

This chain links TRBV30 with TRBJ2-5; 7 bases match TRBD1. J lost 2 bases, V lost 0 bases, and 3 bases had no gene match. Germline values: CDR1 GTSNPN, CDR2 SVGIG (reference sequence). This CDR3 has 14 residues. CDR3 DNA sequence: TGTGCCTGGAGTGTACCGGGACAGCAAGAGACCCAGTACTTC. It codes for CAWSVPGQQETQYF.

This clone was detected only once. The chain combines TRBV3-1 (or the pseudogene TRBV3-2) with TRBJ1-3, with 8 nucleotides matching TRBD1. The junction had 2 bases not matched to a gene; V was cut back by 2 bases and J by 2 bases. CDR1 is LGHDT, CDR2 YNNKEL, per germline (reference sequence). The CDR3 is 15 residues long. CDR3 sequence: CASSQTTGAGNTIYF. CDR3 sequence (DNA): TGTGCCAGCAGCCAAACGACAGGGGCTGGAAACACCATATATTTT.

This rearrangement joins TRBV5-5 to TRBJ2-6; D is possibly TRBD2 (6 bases). The germline V and J ends were trimmed by 4 bases and 3 bases, with 8 bases remaining between them. The germline V gene encodes CDR1 SGHKS and CDR2 YYEKEE (reference sequence). This CDR3 comprises 14 residues. CDR3 region: CASSPGSGANVLTF. The CDR3 DNA reads as TGTGCCAGCAGCCCCGGGAGTGGGGCCAACGTCCTGACTTTC.

The chain uses TRBV27 and TRBJ2-7; no reliable D call. Trimming pared 2 bases from V and 2 bases from J, leaving 7 bases between. Germline V gene sequence: CDR1 MNHEY, CDR2 SMNVEV (reference sequence). The CDR3 has 13 amino acids. The CDR3 DNA sequence: TGTGCCAGCAGTTTAGGCAGTGCCTACGAGCAGTACTTC. It specifies CASSLGSAYEQYF.

This clone was recorded once. This chain connects TRBV24-1 to TRBJ2-2; possible D gene TRBD1, 5 bases. Germline assignment: CDR1 KGHDR and CDR2 SFDVKD. The V gene lost 1 base and the J gene lost 1 base, with 12 bases spanning the gap. CDR3 size: 17 residues. The CDR3 here is CATSDLLVQGNTGELFF. The CDR3 DNA sequence: TGTGCCACCAGTGATTTATTAGTGCAGGGGAACACCGGGGAGCTGTTTTTT.

The chain combines TRBV7-2 with TRBJ2-1, with 8 bases identical to TRBD2. Germline CDR1 SGHTA, CDR2 FQGNSA. This CDR3 region has 16 residues. The V gene end was trimmed by 6 bases and the J gene end by 6 bases; junction bases not matched to a gene: 13. This CDR3 is CASRAAISGGSNEQFF. The CDR3 coding sequence is TGTGCCAGCAGAGCCGCGATCAGCGGGGGAAGCAATGAGCAGTTCTTC.

This chain connects TRBV6-2 or TRBV6-3 to TRBJ1-4, with no clear D. The CDR3 length is 13 residues. Germline CDR1 reads MNHEY; CDR2 reads SVGEGT. The V and J ends lost 6 bases and 7 bases respectively, with 12 bases between them. Here the CDR3 DNA reads TGTGCCAGCAGCCCCCAACCGAGTGAAAAACTGTTTTTT. Protein sequence: CASSPQPSEKLFF.

The chain employs TRBV18 and TRBJ2-1, with TRBD2 matching over 7 bases. The CDR3 has 16 amino acids. From germline, CDR1 is KGHSH and CDR2 LQKENI. The J segment lost 1 base and the V segment lost 1 base, leaving 4 bases of the junction unmatched. Written as DNA, the CDR3 is TGTGCCAGCTCACCACACGCGGGGGTGTCCTACAATGAGCAGTTCTTC. Translating it yields CASSPHAGVSYNEQFF.

The V gene is TRBV3-1 (or the pseudogene TRBV3-2), the J gene TRBJ2-7; no reliable D call. The CDR3 is 11 amino acids. The germline V gene has CDR1 LGHDT and CDR2 YNNKEL (reference sequence). Trimming shortened V by 8 bases and J by 2 bases, and 7 bases separated the two germline ends. The CDR3 loop reads CASRGPYEQYF. The CDR3 coding sequence is TGTGCCAGCCGAGGCCCCTACGAGCAGTACTTC.

The chain links TRBV5-1 to TRBJ1-2; D is ambiguous. The germline V gene encodes CDR1 SGHRS and CDR2 YFSETQ. The CDR3 runs to 14 residues. Trimming took off 2 bases at V and 4 bases at J, with 12 bases between the two ends. In DNA form, the CDR3 reads TGCGCCAGCAGCTTAGGCGGGGAGTTCTATGGCTACACCTTC. Protein sequence: CASSLGGEFYGYTF.

This chain uses TRBV7-9 with TRBJ2-5, with D possibly TRBD2 on 7 matching bases. CDR3 length equals 14 residues. Trimming left V 2 bases short and J 5 bases short, with 12 bases between. CDR1 is SEHNR, CDR2 FQNEAQ, per germline (reference sequence). DNA for the CDR3: TGTGCCAGCAGCTTATTAGGGGGGGACGAGACCCAGTACTTC. This encodes CASSLLGGDETQYF. Full variable domain (remainder filled in from reference TRBV7-9 and TRBJ2-5): DTGVSQNPRHKITKRGQNVTFRCDPISEHNRLYWYRQTLGQGPEFLTYFQNEAQLEKSRLLSDRFSAERPKGSFSTLEIQRTEQGDSAMYLCASSLLGGDETQYFGPGTRLLVL.